This T cell receptor beta chain was sequenced in a study of OX40 agonist ivuxolimab in advanced cancers. Generated by immunoSEQ multiplex PCR, the TCRdb table keeps only in-frame clones and is missing some. Of 30,000 to 40,000 clones listed, around 90% are singletons. The germline V gene encodes CDR1 GTSNPN and CDR2 SVGIG (reference sequence). V lost 2 bases, J lost 3 bases, and 4 bases stayed unmatched. The CDR3 runs to 15 residues. The sequences come from CD4+ or CD8+ T cells sorted from blood, collected in a trial of the OX40 agonist ivuxolimab. The chain has TRBV30 and TRBJ2-1, with 10 positions matching TRBD2. This receptor was taken from an adult with an advanced solid tumor such as melanoma, head and neck, liver or kidney cancer. CDR3 sequence (DNA): TGTGCCTGGAGTCTACTAGCGGGATACTACAATGAGCAGTTCTTC. Encoded protein: CAWSLLAGYYNEQFF.